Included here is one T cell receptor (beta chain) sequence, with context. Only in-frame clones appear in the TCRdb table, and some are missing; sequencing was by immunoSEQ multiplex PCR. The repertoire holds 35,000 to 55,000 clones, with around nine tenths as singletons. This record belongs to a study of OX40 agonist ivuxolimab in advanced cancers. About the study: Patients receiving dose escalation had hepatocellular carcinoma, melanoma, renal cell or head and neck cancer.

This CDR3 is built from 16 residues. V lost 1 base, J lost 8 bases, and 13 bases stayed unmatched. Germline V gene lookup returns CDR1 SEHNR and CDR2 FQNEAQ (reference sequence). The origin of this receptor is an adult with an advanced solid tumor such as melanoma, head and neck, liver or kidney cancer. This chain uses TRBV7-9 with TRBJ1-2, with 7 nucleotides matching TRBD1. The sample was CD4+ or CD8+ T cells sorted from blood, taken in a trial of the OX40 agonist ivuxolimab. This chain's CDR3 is CASSLEYWGQSPGYTF. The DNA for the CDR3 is TGTGCCAGCAGCTTAGAATATTGGGGACAGTCCCCAGGCTACACCTTC.